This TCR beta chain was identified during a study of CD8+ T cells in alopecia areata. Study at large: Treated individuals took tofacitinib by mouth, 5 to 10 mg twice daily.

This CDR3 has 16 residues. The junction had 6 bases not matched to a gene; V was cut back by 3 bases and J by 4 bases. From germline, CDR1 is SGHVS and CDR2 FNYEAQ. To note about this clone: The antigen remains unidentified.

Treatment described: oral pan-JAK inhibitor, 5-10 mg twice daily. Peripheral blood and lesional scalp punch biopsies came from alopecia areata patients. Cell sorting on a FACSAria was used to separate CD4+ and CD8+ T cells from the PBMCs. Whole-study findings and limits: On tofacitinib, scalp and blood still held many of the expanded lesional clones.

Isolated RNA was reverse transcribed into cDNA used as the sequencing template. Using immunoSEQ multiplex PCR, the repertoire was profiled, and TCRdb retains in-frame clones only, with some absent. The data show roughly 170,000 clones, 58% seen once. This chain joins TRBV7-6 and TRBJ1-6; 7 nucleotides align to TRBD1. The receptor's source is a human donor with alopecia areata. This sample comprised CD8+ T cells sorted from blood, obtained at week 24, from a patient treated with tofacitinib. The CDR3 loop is CASSLRETGYNSPLHF. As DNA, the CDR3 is TGTGCCAGCAGCTTGAGAGAGACAGGGTATAATTCACCCCTCCACTTT. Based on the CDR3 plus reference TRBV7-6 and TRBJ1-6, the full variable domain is GAGVSQSPRYKVTKRGQDVALRCDPISGHVSLYWYRQALGQGPEFLTYFNYEAQQDKSGLPNDRFSAERPEGSISTLTIQRTEQRDSAMYRCASSLRETGYNSPLHFGNGTRLTVT.